A single sample gave rise to the 5 T cell receptor beta chains below, sequenced in a study of cytomegalovirus exposure and HLA in healthy donors. Clones were sequenced by immunoSEQ multiplex PCR, and TCRdb holds only the in-frame ones, with some missing. The sample consists of roughly 250,000 clones, about 90% of them appearing once. The sample consisted of PBMCs. The receptors shown here come from a young woman in good health and CMV-seropositive.

On this clone itself: Other DNA sequences of this sample code for an identical CDR3. The J gene is TRBJ2-2, the V gene TRBV4-1; D possibly corresponds to TRBD2 (5 bases). CDR3 length: 14 residues. V lost 0 bases and J 4 bases, leaving 6 bases between the germline ends. CDR1 is MGHRA, CDR2 YSYEKL, per germline. The CDR3 DNA reads TGCGCCAGCAGCCAAGAAGGGAGCACCGGGGAGCTGTTTTTT. Its translation: CASSQEGSTGELFF.

This rearrangement joins TRBV5-4 to TRBJ2-1; tentatively, D is TRBD2 (6 bases). The V end lost 3 bases, the J end lost 4 bases, and 14 bases lay between the germline ends. This CDR3 has 15 residues. CDR1 is SGHNT and CDR2 is YYREEE in the germline V gene (reference sequence). The DNA for the CDR3 is TGTGCCAGCAGCTCCGGGACTCCTACTTACAATGAGCAGTTCTTC. Protein sequence: CASSSGTPTYNEQFF.

J is TRBJ1-4 and V is TRBV15; TRBD1 is a possible D gene (5 bases). V was clipped by 4 bases and J by 6 bases, with 15 bases between them. Germline V gene lookup returns CDR1 LNHNV and CDR2 YYDKDF (reference sequence). The CDR3 consists of 15 residues. The CDR3 region has the DNA TGTGCCACCAGCAAGCTAACAGGATCTGATGAAAAACTGTTTTTT. Protein: CATSKLTGSDEKLFF. The full variable domain, in which reference TRBV15 and TRBJ1-4 provide the parts outside the CDR3, is DAMVIQNPRYQVTQFGKPVTLSCSQTLNHNVMYWYQQKSSQAPKLLFHYYDKDFNNEADTPDNFQSRRPNTSFCFLDIRSPGLGDTAMYLCATSKLTGSDEKLFFGSGTQLSVL.

This chain links TRBV18 with TRBJ2-7; D is possibly TRBD2 (7 bases). The ends were cut back, 5 bases at V and 3 bases at J, with 23 bases in the middle. The CDR3 totals 17 residues. CDR1 and CDR2 from the germline V gene are KGHSH and LQKENI. The CDR3 DNA is TGTGCCAGCTCAGGCGAAGGGGGGGGGCCCCCACTCTACGAGCAGTACTTC. Translating it yields CASSGEGGGPPLYEQYF.

This clone was counted once. The V gene is TRBV18, the J gene TRBJ2-3; 8 bases fit TRBD2. J was trimmed by 6 bases and V by 2 bases; bases with no gene match: 4. The CDR3 covers 14 residues. Looked up from germline, CDR1 is KGHSH and CDR2 is LQKENI. CDR3 loop: CASSPGLAADTQYF. The CDR3 coding sequence is TGTGCCAGCTCACCAGGACTAGCAGCCGATACGCAGTATTTT.